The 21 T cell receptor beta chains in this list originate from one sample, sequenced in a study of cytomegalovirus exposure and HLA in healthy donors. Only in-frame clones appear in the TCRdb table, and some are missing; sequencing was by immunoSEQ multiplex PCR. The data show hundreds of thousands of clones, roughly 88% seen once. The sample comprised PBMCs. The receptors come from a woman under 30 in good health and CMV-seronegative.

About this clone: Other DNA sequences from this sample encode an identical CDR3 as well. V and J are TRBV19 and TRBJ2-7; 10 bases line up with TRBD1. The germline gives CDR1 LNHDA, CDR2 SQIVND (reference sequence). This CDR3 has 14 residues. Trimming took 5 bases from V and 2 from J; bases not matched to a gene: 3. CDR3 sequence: CASSPGTGAYEQYF. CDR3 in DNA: TGTGCCAGTAGTCCGGGGACAGGGGCCTACGAGCAGTACTTC.

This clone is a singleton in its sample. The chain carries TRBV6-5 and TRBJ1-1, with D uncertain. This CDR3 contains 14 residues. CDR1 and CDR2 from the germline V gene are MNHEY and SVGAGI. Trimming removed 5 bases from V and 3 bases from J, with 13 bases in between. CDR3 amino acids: CASSLGPADTEAFF. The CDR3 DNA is TGTGCCAGCAGTCTCGGGCCAGCGGACACTGAAGCTTTCTTT.

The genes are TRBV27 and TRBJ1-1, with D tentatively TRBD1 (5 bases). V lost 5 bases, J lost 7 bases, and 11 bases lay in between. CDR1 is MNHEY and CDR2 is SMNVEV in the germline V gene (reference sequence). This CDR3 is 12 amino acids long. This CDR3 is CASSEAGLEAFF. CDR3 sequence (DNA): TGTGCCAGCAGTGAGGCGGGACTTGAAGCTTTCTTT.

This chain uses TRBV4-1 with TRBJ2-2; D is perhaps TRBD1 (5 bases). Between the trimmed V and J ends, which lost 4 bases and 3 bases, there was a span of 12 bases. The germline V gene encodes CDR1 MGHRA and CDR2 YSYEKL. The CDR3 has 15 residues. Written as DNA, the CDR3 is TGCGCCAGCAGCCGTGCCCAGGGTTACACCGGGGAGCTGTTTTTT. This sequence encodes CASSRAQGYTGELFF.

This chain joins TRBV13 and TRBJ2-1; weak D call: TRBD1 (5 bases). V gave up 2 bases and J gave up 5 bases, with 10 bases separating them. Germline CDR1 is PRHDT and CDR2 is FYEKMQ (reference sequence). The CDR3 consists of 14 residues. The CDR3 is CASSLRGTNNEQFF. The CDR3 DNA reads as TGTGCCAGCAGCTTAAGGGGCACTAACAATGAGCAGTTCTTC. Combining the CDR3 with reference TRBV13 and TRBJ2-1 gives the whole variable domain AAGVIQSPRHLIKEKRETATLKCYPIPRHDTVYWYQQGPGQDPQFLISFYEKMQSDKGSIPDRFSAQQFSDYHSELNMSSLELGDSALYFCASSLRGTNNEQFFGPGTRLTVL.

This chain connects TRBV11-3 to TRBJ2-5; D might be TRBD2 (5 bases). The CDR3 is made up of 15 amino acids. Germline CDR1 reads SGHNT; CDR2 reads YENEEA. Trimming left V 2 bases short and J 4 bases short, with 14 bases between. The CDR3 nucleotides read TGTGCCAGCAGCTTAAGGAGCGGAACTACAGAGACCCAGTACTTC. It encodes CASSLRSGTTETQYF.

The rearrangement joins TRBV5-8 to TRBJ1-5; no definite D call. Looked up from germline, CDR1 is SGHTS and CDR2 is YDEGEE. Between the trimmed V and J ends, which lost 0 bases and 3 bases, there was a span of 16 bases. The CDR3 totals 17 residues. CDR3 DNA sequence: TGTGCCAGCAGCTTGGAGATGATTACAACGATCAATCAGCCCCAGCATTTT. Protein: CASSLEMITTINQPQHF.

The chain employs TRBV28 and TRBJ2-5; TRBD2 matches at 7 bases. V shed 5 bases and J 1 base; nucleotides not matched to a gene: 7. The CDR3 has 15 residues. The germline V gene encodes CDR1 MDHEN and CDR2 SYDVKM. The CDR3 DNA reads TGTGCCAGCAGTCTGCGGGGGACTTTCCAAGAGACCCAGTACTTC. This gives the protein CASSLRGTFQETQYF.

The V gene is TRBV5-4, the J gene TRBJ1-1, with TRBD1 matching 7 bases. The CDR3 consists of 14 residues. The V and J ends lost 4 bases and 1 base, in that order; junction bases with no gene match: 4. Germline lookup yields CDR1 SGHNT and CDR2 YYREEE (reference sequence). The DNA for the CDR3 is TGTGCCAGCAGCGCCGGACAGGAGAACACTGAAGCTTTCTTT. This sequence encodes CASSAGQENTEAFF.

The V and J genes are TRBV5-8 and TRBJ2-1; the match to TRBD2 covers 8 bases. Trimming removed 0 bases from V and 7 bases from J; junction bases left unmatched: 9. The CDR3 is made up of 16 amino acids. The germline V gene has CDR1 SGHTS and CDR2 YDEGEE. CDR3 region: CASSLAGVAGKNEQFF. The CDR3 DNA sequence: TGTGCCAGCAGCTTGGCCGGGGTAGCGGGAAAGAATGAGCAGTTCTTC.

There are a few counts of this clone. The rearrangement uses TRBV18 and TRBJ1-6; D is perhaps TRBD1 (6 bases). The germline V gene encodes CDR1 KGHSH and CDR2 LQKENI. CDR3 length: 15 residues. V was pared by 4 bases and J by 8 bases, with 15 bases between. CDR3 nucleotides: TGTGCCAGCTCACTTCGACAGGTTTATGATTCACCCCTCCACTTT. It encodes CASSLRQVYDSPLHF. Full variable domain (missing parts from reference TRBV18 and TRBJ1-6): NAGVMQNPRHLVRRRGQEARLRCSPMKGHSHVYWYRQLPEEGLKFMVYLQKENIIDESGMPKERFSAEFPKEGPSILRIQQVVRGDSAAYFCASSLRQVYDSPLHFGNGTRLTVT.

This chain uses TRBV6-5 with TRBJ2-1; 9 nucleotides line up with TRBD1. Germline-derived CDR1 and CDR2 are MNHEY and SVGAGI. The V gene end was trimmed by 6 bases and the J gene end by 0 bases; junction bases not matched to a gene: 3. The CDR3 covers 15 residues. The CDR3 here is CASRKDRGSYNEQFF. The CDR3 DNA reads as TGTGCCAGCAGGAAGGACAGGGGCTCCTACAATGAGCAGTTCTTC.

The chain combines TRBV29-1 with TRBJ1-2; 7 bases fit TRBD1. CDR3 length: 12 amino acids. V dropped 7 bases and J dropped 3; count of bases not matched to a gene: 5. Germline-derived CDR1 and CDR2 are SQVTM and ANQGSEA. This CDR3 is CSAEGGYYGYTF. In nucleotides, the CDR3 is TGCAGCGCCGAAGGGGGCTACTATGGCTACACCTTC.

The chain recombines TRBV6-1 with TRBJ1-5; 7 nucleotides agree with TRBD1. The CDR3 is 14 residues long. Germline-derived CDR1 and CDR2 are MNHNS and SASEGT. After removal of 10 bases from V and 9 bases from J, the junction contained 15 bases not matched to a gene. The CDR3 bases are TGTGCCACAGACAGGGTGACCCTTGGTCCGCCCCAGCATTTT. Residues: CATDRVTLGPPQHF.

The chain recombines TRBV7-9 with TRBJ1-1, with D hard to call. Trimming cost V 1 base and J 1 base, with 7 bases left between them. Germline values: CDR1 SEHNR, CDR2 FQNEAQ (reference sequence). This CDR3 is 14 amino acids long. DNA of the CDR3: TGTGCCAGCAGCTTAGAGTGGGCGAACACTGAAGCTTTCTTT. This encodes CASSLEWANTEAFF.

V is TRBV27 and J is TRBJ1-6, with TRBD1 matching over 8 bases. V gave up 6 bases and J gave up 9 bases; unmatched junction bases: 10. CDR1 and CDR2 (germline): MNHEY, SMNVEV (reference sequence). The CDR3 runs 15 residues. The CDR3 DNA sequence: TGTGCCAGCAGGAAGGAGCAGGGGGCTACTTCACCCCTCCACTTT. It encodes CASRKEQGATSPLHF.

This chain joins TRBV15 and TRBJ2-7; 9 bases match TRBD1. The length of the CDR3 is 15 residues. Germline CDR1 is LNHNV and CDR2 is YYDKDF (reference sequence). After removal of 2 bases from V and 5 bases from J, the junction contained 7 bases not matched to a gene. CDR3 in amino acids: CATSRITGGRDEQYF. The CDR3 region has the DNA TGTGCCACCAGCAGAATAACAGGGGGCCGGGACGAGCAGTACTTC.

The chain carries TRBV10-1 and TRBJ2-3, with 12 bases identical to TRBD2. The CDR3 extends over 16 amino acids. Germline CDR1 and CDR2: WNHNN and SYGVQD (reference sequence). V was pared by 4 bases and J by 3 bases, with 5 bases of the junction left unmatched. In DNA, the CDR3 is TGCGCCAGCAGTGGGACTAGCGGGGTAGGAACAGATACGCAGTATTTT. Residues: CASSGTSGVGTDTQYF.

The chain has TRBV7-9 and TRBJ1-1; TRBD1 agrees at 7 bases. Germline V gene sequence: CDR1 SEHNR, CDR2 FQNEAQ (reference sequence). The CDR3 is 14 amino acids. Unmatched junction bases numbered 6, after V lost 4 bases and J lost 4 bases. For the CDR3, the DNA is TGTGCCAGCAGCTCCACATCAGGGGGCACTGAAGCTTTCTTT. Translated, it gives CASSSTSGGTEAFF.

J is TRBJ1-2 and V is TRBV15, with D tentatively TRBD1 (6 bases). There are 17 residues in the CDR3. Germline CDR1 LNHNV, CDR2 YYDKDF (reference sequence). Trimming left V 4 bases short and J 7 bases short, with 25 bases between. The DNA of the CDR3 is TGTGCCACCAGCATAGGAGGTTCAGGGGCGAGGAGAGGTGGCTACACCTTC. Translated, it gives CATSIGGSGARRGGYTF.

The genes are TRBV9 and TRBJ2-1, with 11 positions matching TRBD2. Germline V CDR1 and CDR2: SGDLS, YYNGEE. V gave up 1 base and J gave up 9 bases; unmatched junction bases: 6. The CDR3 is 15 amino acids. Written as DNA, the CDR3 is TGTGCCAGCAGCGTAAGGCTAGCGGGAGGTTCTGAGCAGTTCTTC. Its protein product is CASSVRLAGGSEQFF.